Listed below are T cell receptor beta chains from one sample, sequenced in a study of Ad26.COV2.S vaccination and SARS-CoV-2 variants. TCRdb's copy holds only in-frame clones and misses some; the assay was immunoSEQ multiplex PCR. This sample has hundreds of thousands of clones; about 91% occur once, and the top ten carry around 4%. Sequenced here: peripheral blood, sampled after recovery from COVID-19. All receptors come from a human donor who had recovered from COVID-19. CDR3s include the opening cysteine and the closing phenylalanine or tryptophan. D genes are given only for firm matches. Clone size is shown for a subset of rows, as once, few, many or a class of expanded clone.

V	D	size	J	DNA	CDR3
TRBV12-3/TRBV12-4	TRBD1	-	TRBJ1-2	TGTGCCAGCAGCCCGACCGGACAGGGTCCCTACACCTTC	CASSPTGQGPYTF
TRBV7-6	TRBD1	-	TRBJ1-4	TGTGCCAGCAGCTTCGGACAGGGGGCTGCAACTAATGAAAAACTGTTTTTT	CASSFGQGAATNEKLFF
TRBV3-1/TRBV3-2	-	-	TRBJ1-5	TGTGCCAGCAGCCAAGATCTTAATCAGCCCCAGCATTTT	CASSQDLNQPQHF
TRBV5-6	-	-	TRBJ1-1	TGTGCCAGCAGCGGCCGGGACGGACATAAAGCTTTCTTT	CASSGRDGHKAFF
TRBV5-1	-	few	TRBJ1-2	TGCGCCAGCAGCTTTGACGGGCGAGGCAATGGCTACACCTTC	CASSFDGRGNGYTF
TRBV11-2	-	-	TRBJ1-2	TGTGCCAGCAGCTTATCAAGGACGGCAACTAACTATGGCTACACCTTC	CASSLSRTATNYGYTF
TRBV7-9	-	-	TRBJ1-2	TGTGCCAGCAGCCCAACGGGCCCCGGCCATGGCTACACCTTC	CASSPTGPGHGYTF
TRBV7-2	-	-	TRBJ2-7	TGTGCCAGCAGCGACAGGTACGAGCAGTACTTC	CASSDRYEQYF
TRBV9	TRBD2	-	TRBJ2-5	TGTGCCAGCAGCGTAGGGCAGGGACTAGGGGAGACCCAGTACTTC	CASSVGQGLGETQYF
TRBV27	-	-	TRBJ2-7	TGTGCCAGCAGTTTGACGGCAAGGCGTACCTACGAGCAGTACTTC	CASSLTARRTYEQYF
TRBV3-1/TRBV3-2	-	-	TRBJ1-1	TGTGCCAGCAGCCAAGAAGGGTTCGGGGCTTTCTTT	CASSQEGFGAFF
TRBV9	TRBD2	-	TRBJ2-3	TGTGCCAGCAGCGTGACTGGCGGGGGGTCAGATACGCAGTATTTT	CASSVTGGGSDTQYF
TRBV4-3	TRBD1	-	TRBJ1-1	TGCGCCAGCAGCCTAACAGGGGGCACTGAAGCTTTCTTT	CASSLTGGTEAFF
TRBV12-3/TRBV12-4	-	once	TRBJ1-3	TGTGCCAGCAGCCCATACTCTGGAAACACCATATATTTT	CASSPYSGNTIYF
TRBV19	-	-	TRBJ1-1	TGTGCCAGTAGCAAACGGCGGCAGTTGAACACTGAAGCTTTCTTT	CASSKRRQLNTEAFF
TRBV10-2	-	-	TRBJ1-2	TGCGCCAGCAGTCCCGGGACGGTTGGCTACACCTTC	CASSPGTVGYTF
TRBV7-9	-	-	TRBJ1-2	TGTGCCAGCATCATATTCTTTGGCTACACCTTC	CASIIFFGYTF
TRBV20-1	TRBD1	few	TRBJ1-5	TGCAGTGCTAGTCAGGGGGCCGGTAGCAATCAGCCCCAGCATTTT	CSASQGAGSNQPQHF
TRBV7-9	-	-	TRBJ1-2	TGTGCCAGCAGCCCAACTAGGGGCTATGGCTACACCTTC	CASSPTRGYGYTF
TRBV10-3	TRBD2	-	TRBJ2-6	TGTGCCCAAGCGGCTAGCGGGGGGGCTGGGGCCAACGTCCTGACTTTC	CAQAASGGAGANVLTF
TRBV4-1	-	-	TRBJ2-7	TGCGCCAGCAGCCAAGAGTACATGGGGGGGCGTTCCTACGAGCAGTACTTC	CASSQEYMGGRSYEQYF
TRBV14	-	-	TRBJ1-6	TGTGCCAGCAGCCAAGTATTGGATTCACCCCTCCACTTT	CASSQVLDSPLHF